These 32 T cell receptor beta chains came from one sample sequenced in a study of blood T cell repertoires in COVID-19. Sequenced by immunoSEQ multiplex PCR; TCRdb stores in-frame clones only, minus some. The sample yields about 310,000 clones, roughly 85% seen once. The sequenced material came from PBMCs or T cells enriched from blood (not recorded which). All receptors come from a woman aged 25 to 39 who had been exposed to COVID-19.

This clone was seen only a few times. The V call is TRBV10-3, the J call TRBJ1-2; 7 bases agree with TRBD1. From germline, CDR1 is ENHRY and CDR2 SYGVKD. The junction had 2 bases not matched to a gene; V was cut back by 0 bases and J by 4 bases. The CDR3 contains 14 residues. This CDR3 is CAISESRDSYGYTF. The CDR3 DNA reads as TGTGCCATCAGTGAGTCGAGGGACAGCTATGGCTACACCTTC.

The rearrangement joins TRBV5-1 to TRBJ1-4; 8 bases fit TRBD1. Trimming removed 3 bases from V and 6 bases from J; junction bases left unmatched: 4. Germline V gene data show CDR1 as SGHRS and CDR2 as YFSETQ. The CDR3 runs to 14 residues. DNA of the CDR3: TGCGCCAGCAGCTACGGACAGGGAGATGAAAAACTGTTTTTT. Translating it yields CASSYGQGDEKLFF. Supplemented by reference TRBV5-1 and TRBJ1-4, the full variable domain reads KAGVTQTPRYLIKTRGQQVTLSCSPISGHRSVSWYQQTPGQGLQFLFEYFSETQRNKGNFPGRFSGRQFSNSRSEMNVSTLELGDSALYLCASSYGQGDEKLFFGSGTQLSVL.

This clone was seen just once. In nucleotides, the CDR3 is TGTGCCAGCAGTGACCAGGGTACTAGCAATCAGCCCCAGCATTTT. It is translated as CASSDQGTSNQPQHF. The chain has TRBV6-1 and TRBJ1-5; possible D gene TRBD1, 5 bases. In germline, CDR1 is MNHNS, CDR2 SASEGT. The CDR3 is made up of 15 amino acids. Trimming took 3 bases from V and 0 from J, leaving 9 bases between them.

The genes are TRBV29-1 and TRBJ2-7; weak D call: TRBD2 (6 bases). Germline CDR1 is SQVTM and CDR2 is ANQGSEA. V was cut by 4 bases and J by 4 bases, with 11 bases left in between. This CDR3 has 12 amino acids. In DNA, the CDR3 is TGCAGCGTTGCCGGGAGTTTTTACGAGCAGTACTTC. Protein product: CSVAGSFYEQYF.

The gene calls are TRBV6-5 and TRBJ1-2; maybe TRBD1 (6 bases). CDR1 and CDR2 (germline): MNHEY, SVGAGI. The germline V and J ends were trimmed by 4 bases and 9 bases, with 18 bases remaining between them. CDR3 size: 14 residues. In DNA form, the CDR3 reads TGTGCCAGCAGTTTACGGACAGCAGCTAACCGCTACACCTTC. Encoded protein: CASSLRTAANRYTF.

This chain links TRBV10-1 with TRBJ2-1; TRBD2 matches 7 bases. Germline V gene data show CDR1 as WNHNN and CDR2 as SYGVQD (reference sequence). The CDR3 is 13 residues long. The V gene end was trimmed by 3 bases and the J gene end by 9 bases; junction bases not matched to a gene: 5. The CDR3 sequence: CASSDLGLVEQFF. The DNA of the CDR3 is TGCGCCAGCAGTGACCTTGGACTAGTTGAGCAGTTCTTC.

This chain joins TRBV28 and TRBJ1-6, with 7 bases that match TRBD1. The CDR3 is 14 amino acids. The germline CDR1 and CDR2 sequences are MDHEN and SYDVKM. V lost 3 bases to trimming and J lost 6 bases; unmatched junction nucleotides: 2. CDR3 coding DNA: TGTGCCAGCAGTTTGAGGGACAGTAATTCACCCCTCCACTTT. This gives the protein CASSLRDSNSPLHF.

This chain connects TRBV9 to TRBJ2-5, with D possibly matching TRBD2 (5 bases). V was cut by 4 bases and J by 5 bases, with 12 bases left in between. Germline values: CDR1 SGDLS, CDR2 YYNGEE. The CDR3 is 13 amino acids. The CDR3 coding sequence is TGTGCCAGCAGCCCCCTCCCGGGGGAGACCCAGTACTTC. This encodes CASSPLPGETQYF.

This clone has more than one count but fewer than ten. The rearrangement links TRBV9 to TRBJ1-1; the D is unclear. V was cut by 1 base and J by 2 bases, with 6 bases left in between. Germline-derived CDR1 and CDR2 are SGDLS and YYNGEE. The CDR3 loop spans 13 amino acids. The CDR3 DNA follows: TGTGCCAGCAGCGTACCGGTTAACACTGAAGCTTTCTTT. This gives the protein CASSVPVNTEAFF.

This rearrangement joins TRBV6-5 to TRBJ2-7; D gene unclear. This CDR3 region has 14 residues. V lost 2 bases and J lost 2, with 10 bases in between. The V gene's germline CDR1 is MNHEY and CDR2 SVGAGI. This CDR3 is CASSYPGRPYEQYF. The CDR3 DNA reads as TGTGCCAGCAGTTACCCCGGCAGGCCCTACGAGCAGTACTTC.

This sequence joins TRBV27 and TRBJ1-1, with D uncertain. Germline-derived CDR1 and CDR2 are MNHEY and SMNVEV (reference sequence). The CDR3 length is 13 residues. V lost 6 bases and J 0 bases, leaving 8 bases between the germline ends. The CDR3 DNA is TGTGCCAGCAGCACAGAGATGAACACTGAAGCTTTCTTT. It is translated as CASSTEMNTEAFF.

The V and J genes are TRBV2 and TRBJ1-2; a possible D gene is TRBD1 (6 bases). Germline CDR1 reads SNHLY; CDR2 reads FYNNEI. This CDR3 spans 14 amino acids. V was cut by 7 bases and J by 4 bases, with 16 bases left in between. The CDR3 here is CASTNNKGVYGYTF. For the CDR3, the DNA is TGTGCCAGCACAAATAACAAGGGGGTCTATGGCTACACCTTC.

The chain has TRBV4-1 and TRBJ2-6, with 8 bases aligning to TRBD1. Losses at the gene ends were 5 bases for V and 2 bases for J; bases not matched to a gene: 5. CDR3 length: 16 amino acids. Per germline, CDR1 MGHRA and CDR2 YSYEKL. CDR3 in DNA: TGCGCCAGCAGCACACTACAGGGGGCTGGGGCCAACGTCCTGACTTTC. It translates to CASSTLQGAGANVLTF.

The chain is built from TRBV6-5 and TRBJ2-7; 8 bases fit TRBD2. Trimming took 4 bases from V and 4 from J; bases not matched to a gene: 6. There are 14 residues in the CDR3. Germline V CDR1 and CDR2: MNHEY, SVGAGI. CDR3 loop: CASSSGGRWYEQYF. The CDR3 region has the DNA TGTGCCAGCAGTTCGGGCGGGAGGTGGTACGAGCAGTACTTC.

This chain joins TRBV29-1 and TRBJ1-3; D gene uncertain. The germline V gene has CDR1 SQVTM and CDR2 ANQGSEA. The V end was cut by 4 bases, the J end by 2 bases, with 9 bases between. This CDR3 comprises 13 residues. The CDR3: CSVGAGTGNTIYF. CDR3 nucleotides: TGCAGCGTTGGGGCGGGTACTGGAAACACCATATATTTT.

This clone was detected a few times. The V call is TRBV10-1, the J call TRBJ2-7, with 8 bases fitting TRBD2. Germline V lookup: CDR1 WNHNN, CDR2 SYGVQD (reference sequence). There are 15 residues in the CDR3. Trimming took 6 bases from V and 5 from J; bases not matched to a gene: 12. This CDR3 reads CASSPYRGGPNEQYF. CDR3 bases: TGCGCCAGCAGCCCATACCGGGGGGGGCCAAACGAGCAGTACTTC.

The chain employs TRBV5-1 and TRBJ2-3; 9 nucleotides line up with TRBD2. The germline gives CDR1 SGHRS, CDR2 YFSETQ. The CDR3 contains 13 residues. V gave up 3 bases and J gave up 6 bases; unmatched junction bases: 2. DNA of the CDR3: TGCGCCAGCAGCTCGGGGACTAGCGATACGCAGTATTTT. Protein: CASSSGTSDTQYF.

The rearrangement links TRBV2 to TRBJ1-1; TRBD1 aligns across 9 bases. Germline-derived CDR1 and CDR2 are SNHLY and FYNNEI. V shed 6 bases, J shed 2 bases, and the junction held 4 bases outside the gene matches. CDR3 length equals 14 residues. CDR3 nucleotide sequence: TGTGCCAGCAGCGACAGGGGGGGAAACACTGAAGCTTTCTTT. Translation: CASSDRGGNTEAFF.

This clone was observed a single time. An end of the junction does not agree with germline; a read error may underlie this. The chain is built from TRBV7-7 and TRBJ1-2; no definite D call. This CDR3 has 14 residues. Germline V CDR1 and CDR2: SSHAT, FNYEAQ (reference sequence). In nucleotides, the CDR3 is TGTGCTAGCAGCGCCCTTGGCAGTAACTATGGCTACACCTTC. It specifies CASSALGSNYGYTF.

This sequence joins TRBV11-3 and TRBJ2-3; 12 bases are a match to TRBD2. The CDR3 loop spans 12 amino acids. V trimming: 7 bases; J trimming: 10 bases; junction bases outside the gene matches: 3. Germline values: CDR1 SGHNT, CDR2 YENEEA. The DNA of the CDR3 is TGTGCCAGCAAGACTAGCGGGAGCCCGCAGTATTTT. It yields the protein CASKTSGSPQYF.

This chain links TRBV18 with TRBJ1-5, with no clear D. This CDR3 has 16 amino acids. CDR1 KGHSH and CDR2 LQKENI come from the germline V gene. Deletions cut 2 bases from V and 6 bases from J, with 17 bases between. The DNA for the CDR3 is TGTGCCAGCTCACCAGGTTTGTCGAGGGCAAGTCAGCCCCAGCATTTT. Protein sequence: CASSPGLSRASQPQHF.

Written as DNA, the CDR3 is TGTGCCAGTAGTATGGGCACGGACTATGGCTACACCTTC. Its protein product is CASSMGTDYGYTF. This chain connects TRBV19 to TRBJ1-2; D is unresolved. The CDR3 covers 13 residues. V was pared by 3 bases and J by 3 bases, with 8 bases between. In germline, CDR1 is LNHDA, CDR2 SQIVND (reference sequence).

This sequence joins TRBV24-1 and TRBJ2-2, with 10 bases identical to TRBD1. V gave up 5 bases and J gave up 6 bases; unmatched junction bases: 5. The CDR3 is made up of 15 amino acids. Germline lookup yields CDR1 KGHDR and CDR2 SFDVKD. This CDR3 reads CATSGRQGAAGELFF. The CDR3 DNA sequence: TGTGCCACCAGTGGGAGACAGGGGGCTGCCGGGGAGCTGTTTTTT.

A few counts support this clone. CDR3 in amino acids: CASSFEAGGPFNEQFF. The CDR3 DNA follows: TGTGCCAGCAGCTTCGAAGCGGGAGGGCCGTTCAATGAGCAGTTCTTC. The rearrangement links TRBV11-1 to TRBJ2-1; 10 nucleotides line up with TRBD2. Germline CDR1 reads SGHAT; CDR2 reads FQDESV (reference sequence). This CDR3 contains 16 residues. The junction had 8 bases not matched to a gene; V was cut back by 3 bases and J by 6 bases.

The V call is TRBV7-9, the J call TRBJ1-1; D gene uncertain. CDR3 size: 14 residues. The germline CDR1 and CDR2 sequences are SEHNR and FQNEAQ (reference sequence). V lost 5 bases, J lost 2 bases, and 12 bases lay in between. The CDR3 DNA reads as TGTGCCAGCAGCCCCCCTAGCAGAAACACTGAAGCTTTCTTT. This encodes CASSPPSRNTEAFF.

The chain couples TRBV9 to TRBJ1-4; D may be TRBD1 (6 bases). Trimming left V 3 bases short and J 8 bases short, with 20 bases between. CDR1 and CDR2 from the germline V gene are SGDLS and YYNGEE. The CDR3 totals 16 residues. CDR3: CASSETGTHQGEKLFF. CDR3 nucleotides: TGTGCCAGCAGCGAAACAGGGACACATCAAGGAGAAAAACTGTTTTTT.

This sequence joins TRBV19 and TRBJ1-1; maybe TRBD1 (5 bases). Germline lookup yields CDR1 LNHDA and CDR2 SQIVND (reference sequence). V was clipped by 9 bases and J by 3 bases, with 11 bases between them. The CDR3 covers 12 residues. The CDR3 spells CASRVSDTEAFF. In nucleotides, the CDR3 is TGTGCCAGCAGGGTGAGCGACACTGAAGCTTTCTTT.

In nucleotides, the CDR3 is TGTGCCAGCAGCTCCGGGACAGGGAATGAGGGCTACACCTTC. It specifies CASSSGTGNEGYTF. The chain combines TRBV7-9 with TRBJ1-2; 9 bases fit TRBD1. CDR1 and CDR2 (germline): SEHNR, FQNEAQ (reference sequence). With 4 bases clipped from V and 8 bases from J, the junction kept 8 bases outside the gene matches. The CDR3 has 14 residues. The full variable domain, its missing parts supplied by reference TRBV7-9 and TRBJ1-2, is DTGVSQNPRHKITKRGQNVTFRCDPISEHNRLYWYRQTLGQGPEFLTYFQNEAQLEKSRLLSDRFSAERPKGSFSTLEIQRTEQGDSAMYLCASSSGTGNEGYTFGSGTRLTVV.

The chain has TRBV9 and TRBJ1-3, with 7 bases that match TRBD1. J lost 0 bases, V lost 0 bases, and 3 bases had no gene match. This CDR3 comprises 16 residues. Germline V gene lookup returns CDR1 SGDLS and CDR2 YYNGEE. CDR3 nucleotides: TGTGCCAGCAGCGTAGTGGCAGGGGGCTCTGGAAACACCATATATTTT. Protein sequence: CASSVVAGGSGNTIYF.

The V call is TRBV4-2, the J call TRBJ1-2; TRBD1 matches 8 bases. Trimming removed 3 bases from V and 8 bases from J; junction bases left unmatched: 14. Per germline, CDR1 LGHNA and CDR2 YNFKEQ. The CDR3 loop spans 16 amino acids. Here the CDR3 reads CASSHQSLDREEGYTF. The CDR3 DNA follows: TGTGCCAGCAGCCACCAATCATTGGACAGGGAGGAAGGCTACACCTTC.

The V call is TRBV28, the J call TRBJ1-1; D not certain. Germline V CDR1 and CDR2: MDHEN, SYDVKM. V lost 3 bases and J lost 1, with 9 bases in between. This CDR3 region has 14 residues. This CDR3 is CASSFIPGNTEAFF. In nucleotides, the CDR3 is TGTGCCAGCAGTTTCATTCCCGGGAACACTGAAGCTTTCTTT. Full variable domain (missing parts from reference TRBV28 and TRBJ1-1): DVKVTQSSRYLVKRTGEKVFLECVQDMDHENMFWYRQDPGLGLRLIYFSYDVKMKEKGDIPEGYSVSREKKERFSLILESASTNQTSMYLCASSFIPGNTEAFFGQGTRLTVV.

The chain is built from TRBV2 and TRBJ2-5, with 8 bases fitting TRBD1. Germline loops: CDR1 SNHLY, CDR2 FYNNEI. CDR3 size: 15 residues. The V gene end was trimmed by 5 bases and the J gene end by 1 base; junction bases not matched to a gene: 6. CDR3 loop: CASSPGQAIQETQYF. CDR3 in DNA: TGTGCCAGCAGTCCGGGACAGGCAATCCAAGAGACCCAGTACTTC. Together with reference TRBV2 and TRBJ2-5, the CDR3 gives the full variable domain: EPEVTQTPSHQVTQMGQEVILRCVPISNHLYFYWYRQILGQKVEFLVSFYNNEISEKSEIFDDQFSVERPDGSNFTLKIRSTKLEDSAMYFCASSPGQAIQETQYFGPGTRLLVL.